This T cell receptor beta chain stems from a study of regulatory T cells in long-lasting Graves disease (dated by TCRdb to about 2021). In terms of the full investigation: In the newly diagnosed Graves' disease group, patients had been taking antithyroid drugs for less than 3 months. The study was conducted in China and was registered as a clinical trial. This study used TCR sequencing and RNA sequencing of peripheral blood to compare persistent Graves' disease patients against newly diagnosed Graves' disease patients. A total of about 33 samples underwent TCR sequencing: about 13 from persistent and roughly 20 from newly diagnosed Graves' disease patients.

This clonotype has a count of ten or more. There is no known antigen for this receptor. It has no much larger one-base neighbor in the sample; base qualities were not kept. Sequences DFQATT (CDR1) and SNEGSKA (CDR2) are obtained from the germline V gene (reference sequence). Trimming removed 4 bases from V and 5 bases from J, leaving 15 bases between the germline ends. Measured from the cysteine to the phenylalanine, the CDR3 is 13 residues long. The CDR3 DNA has 39 bases and is translated from base 1. What the authors observed across the whole study: Persistent Graves' disease patients showed lower TCR Shannon entropy and fewer highly expanded clones than newly diagnosed patients, suggesting clonal expansion. As a limitation, the authors acknowledged that the small sample size may reduce accuracy. More public clonotypes were shared among persistent patients (roughly 2,900) than among newly diagnosed patients (under 1,000). Because the primary lesion, thyroid tissue, could not be accessed, the study looked at peripheral blood alone. Sequencing and analysis were limited to the TCR beta chain. Persistent disease showed preferential use of TRBV28, TRBJ1-2 and TRBJ2-5, whereas newly diagnosed disease favored TRBV20-1 and TRBJ2-1.

Library preparation was by multiplex PCR. The sequencer was an Illumina HiSeq 4000. iRepertoire HTBI primers and Arm-PCR amplification of CDR3 regions were used to construct TCR beta libraries. Before sequencing, the PCR products went through gel purification. On the authors' methods: Gene usage analysis of CDR3 amino acid clonotypes relied on the roughly 64 TRBV and 15 or so TRBJ segments identified across samples. COPE and FqMerger were used to merge filtered high-quality paired reads into contigs. BLAST was used to align contigs to IMGT TRBV, TRBD and TRBJ reference genes, and CDR3 was defined according to IMGT. Any clonotype with a frequency above 0.1% was counted as a highly expanded clone. Repertoire diversity was measured by Shannon entropy, and V-J evenness by the Gini coefficient. Public clonotypes were defined as clonotypes shared by more than one individual. TCRdb's own reprocessing of the public reads used fastp at Q25 and MiXCR and kept productive beta chains. Records with the same CDR3 protein are collapsed into one entry carrying the most frequent genes and DNA. The authors' filters were not applied to this entry. In this sample the table shows hundreds of thousands of distinct CDR3 sequences, approximately 16% of which occur a single time. Around a tenth of the sample is held by the ten biggest clonotypes.

Per the publication, the time point label means: newly diagnosed GD, antithyroid drugs for less than 3 months. RNA was extracted from PBMCs in TRIzol for both TCR sequencing and RNA sequencing. The diagnosis of Graves' disease was made according to American Thyroid Association guidelines. The patients came from an endocrinology department in Xi'an, China. Each patient gave about 10 milliliters of peripheral blood, collected in an EDTA anticoagulant tube. Ficoll Paque Plus density gradient separation was used to isolate PBMCs, and no further T cell sorting was performed. An Agilent 2100 Bioanalyzer and agarose gel were used to assess RNA quality, and a NanoDrop 2000 was used to measure RNA concentration. The same sample was also studied in work on T cells in Graves' hyperthyroidism and ophthalmopathy. From the second report: Stable Graves' hyperthyroidism was defined as no progression to ophthalmopathy during 18 months of follow-up. Hyperthyroidism patients were newly diagnosed, had a disease duration of under 2 months, and were aged 18 to 65 years. Any patient with an uncontrolled infection, another autoimmune disease, pregnancy or lactation was excluded. Diagnoses were based on clinical symptoms, serum thyroxine and TRAb, thyroid ultrasound and orbital computed tomography. The TCR CDR3 was subjected to a first round of RT-PCR using the HTBI primer set and the Qiagen OneStep RT-PCR kit. Most expanded thyroid clonotypes (frequency above 0.001) were also detected in blood, suggesting blood repertoires may reflect thyroid immune responses. A model built on a 13 V-J signature distinguished ophthalmopathy from stable hyperthyroidism, reaching over 85% sensitivity and about 81% specificity in cross-validation and 80%/75% in testing. During validation, the model predicted progression to ophthalmopathy a median of around 6 months ahead of onset, with roughly 65% sensitivity and more than 72% specificity. To identify TCR V-J signatures that set the groups apart, the researchers used a discovery cohort of about a hundred patients, made up of under 45 with Graves' ophthalmopathy and some 58 with stable Graves' hyperthyroidism. Whether ophthalmopathy could be predicted prospectively was tested in an independent validation cohort made up of under 20 hyperthyroidism patients plus 17 patients who later progressed to ophthalmopathy. The 90 to 100 discovery patients were randomly split 7:3 into training and test sets. Thyroid tissue and blood T-cell repertoires from roughly six Graves' hyperthyroidism patients were also compared in the study. Once sampling was done, hyperthyroidism patients were given methimazole at a starting dose of 30 mg daily, whereas ophthalmopathy patients were given high-dose intravenous methylprednisolone. A second multiplex PCR round built the libraries, followed by size selection and purification. The libraries were sequenced on an Illumina HiSeq2000 using paired-end 100 bp reads. Raw data were processed with SOAPnuke, discarding reads with adapters, uncalled bases, mean Phred below 15, or no exact constant-primer or identifier match. High-quality paired reads were merged using COPE v1.2.5, and each unique nucleotide sequence was defined as a clonotype. MiTCR v1.1 was used to align the clonotypes against IMGT TRBV, TRBD and TRBJ reference segments. Only V-J combinations with frequency above 0.0001, covering 98% to 99.2% of repertoires, were analysed. The TCS score was defined as F50 (clonal expansion) divided by E x V (chaos), with BLOSUM62-based TCRdist calculated between CDR3 peptides within each V-J. Welch's t-statistics and random forest reduced 500 to 650 V-J features to 13, which were used in a naive Bayes classifier (R e1071). Sample size was not statistically predetermined, and investigators were not blinded to group allocation. The paper describes TCR Vbeta CDR3 sequencing of 120 to 150 peripheral blood samples, made up of around 41 ophthalmopathy patients, 70 to 80 hyperthyroidism patients and approximately 17 progressor patients.

The receptor comes from a woman in her twenties or thirties with Graves disease. Donor details come from another sample of the same person, matched by shared clones. Source: peripheral blood mononuclear cells (PBMCs), taken at new diagnosis, from a patient treated with antithyroid drugs. The sequence joins TRBV20-1 to TRBJ2-7; TRBD2 is a possible D gene, resting on 5 matching bases. The DNA sequence is as follows: TGCAGTGCTAAAGAGACTATACTGGACGAGCAGTACTTC. Its amino acids are CSAKETILDEQYF.